The 13 T cell receptor beta chains given below trace back to one sample, sequenced in a study of graft-versus-host responses after intestinal transplantation. The method was immunoSEQ multiplex PCR; TCRdb's version includes in-frame clones alone and lacks a portion of them. The sample lists roughly 110,000 clones, 90% to 95% occurring once. These receptors' targets are unknown. Specimen: unstimulated CD8+ T cells sorted from spleen or lymph node cells, collected before transplant. Source of these receptors: a human donor who was the organ donor for an intestinal transplant.

The chain carries TRBV10-3 and TRBJ2-1; TRBD2 matches at 9 bases. CDR1 is ENHRY and CDR2 is SYGVKD in the germline V gene. The junction had 2 bases not matched to a gene; V was cut back by 2 bases and J by 6 bases. The CDR3 is 14 residues long. The CDR3 DNA reads as TGTGCCATCAGTGAGCTAGCGGGACCCAATGAGCAGTTCTTC. Translation gives CAISELAGPNEQFF.

The gene calls are TRBV4-3 and TRBJ2-7, with TRBD2 matching over 14 bases. Germline CDR1 and CDR2: LGHNA and YSLEER. This CDR3 is built from 19 residues. V gave up 0 bases and J gave up 4 bases; unmatched junction bases: 11. CDR3: CASSQDIGGLAGETYEQYF. The CDR3 nucleotides are TGCGCCAGCAGCCAAGATATCGGGGGACTAGCGGGAGAAACATACGAGCAGTACTTC.

The chain recombines TRBV4-3 with TRBJ2-7; 7 nucleotides agree with TRBD1. Germline loops: CDR1 LGHNA, CDR2 YSLEER. The CDR3 consists of 15 residues. V gave up 0 bases and J gave up 1 base; unmatched junction bases: 3. The CDR3 protein is CASSQDRTGSYEQYF. In nucleotides, the CDR3 is TGCGCCAGCAGCCAAGACCGGACAGGATCCTACGAGCAGTACTTC.

V usage is TRBV7-9 and J usage is TRBJ2-7, with D maybe TRBD2 (5 bases). Per the germline V gene, CDR1 is SEHNR and CDR2 is FQNEAQ (reference sequence). V was trimmed by 5 bases and J by 3 bases, leaving 11 bases between them. The CDR3 runs to 13 residues. CDR3 nucleotide sequence: TGTGCCAGCAGCCCGATTGCGGGCTACGAGCAGTACTTC. This translates into CASSPIAGYEQYF.

The V and J genes are TRBV7-6 and TRBJ2-2, with D perhaps given as TRBD1 or TRBD2 (6 bases each). Trimming stripped 5 bases from V and 6 bases from J, with 19 bases between. Germline CDR1 SGHVS, CDR2 FNYEAQ. This CDR3 region has 16 residues. The CDR3 here is CASSPAEGGWAGELFF. CDR3 nucleotides: TGTGCCAGCAGCCCCGCCGAGGGGGGATGGGCCGGGGAGCTGTTTTTT.

This sequence joins TRBV4-1 and TRBJ2-7, with D perhaps matching TRBD1 (5 bases). Germline CDR1 and CDR2: MGHRA and YSYEKL. Trimming removed 1 base at V and 2 bases at J, with 18 bases between. The CDR3 extends over 17 amino acids. The CDR3 DNA reads as TGCGCCAGCAGCCAAGCTCCCCAGGGCAGGCTCCCCTACGAGCAGTACTTC. It translates to CASSQAPQGRLPYEQYF.

The chain has TRBV5-1 and TRBJ2-1, with D possibly matching TRBD2 (6 bases). The germline V gene has CDR1 SGHRS and CDR2 YFSETQ. V shed 1 base and J shed 9 bases, with 20 bases lying between them. The CDR3 is made up of 16 amino acids. CDR3 amino acids: CASSLYYGSLHGEQFF. In nucleotides, the CDR3 is TGCGCCAGCAGCTTGTATTACGGGAGTCTCCACGGTGAGCAGTTCTTC.

V and J are TRBV30 and TRBJ2-3; weak D call: TRBD1 (8 bases). This CDR3 region has 13 residues. Germline CDR1 reads GTSNPN; CDR2 reads SVGIG (reference sequence). Trimming pared 0 bases from V and 6 bases from J, leaving 10 bases between. The CDR3, as DNA: TGTGCCTGGAGTGTACAGGGGGGGGATACGCAGTATTTT. Translating it yields CAWSVQGGDTQYF.

J is TRBJ1-1 and V is TRBV12-5, with D unresolved. The CDR3 runs to 14 residues. Per germline, CDR1 LGHNT and CDR2 FRNRAP. V lost 2 bases and J 9 bases, leaving 16 bases between the germline ends. The CDR3 sequence: CASGLPPSGNKAFF. The CDR3 DNA is TGTGCTAGTGGTTTGCCTCCCTCGGGGAACAAAGCTTTCTTT.

The CDR3 nucleotides read TGTGCCAGCAGTAGTCTAGCGGGAGGGCTTTTAGACGAGCAGTACTTC. Translated: CASSSLAGGLLDEQYF. The V call is TRBV13, the J call TRBJ2-7; the match to TRBD2 covers 12 bases. CDR3 size: 16 residues. With 6 bases clipped from V and 5 bases from J, the junction kept 11 bases outside the gene matches. Per germline, CDR1 PRHDT and CDR2 FYEKMQ (reference sequence). Full variable domain (remainder filled in from reference TRBV13 and TRBJ2-7): AAGVIQSPRHLIKEKRETATLKCYPIPRHDTVYWYQQGPGQDPQFLISFYEKMQSDKGSIPDRFSAQQFSDYHSELNMSSLELGDSALYFCASSSLAGGLLDEQYFGPGTRLTVT.

This clone is a singleton in its sample. The chain combines TRBV6-5 with TRBJ2-3; D is ambiguous. CDR1 is MNHEY and CDR2 is SVGAGI in the germline V gene. The CDR3 has 13 amino acids. V gave up 2 bases and J gave up 5 bases, with 8 bases separating them. CDR3 loop: CASSYGNLDTQYF. CDR3 DNA sequence: TGTGCCAGCAGTTACGGAAACCTAGATACGCAGTATTTT.

The V and J genes are TRBV6-1 and TRBJ2-2, with D uncertain. Deletions cut 11 bases from V and 5 bases from J, with 18 bases between. The CDR3 length is 14 residues. Germline V gives CDR1 MNHNS, CDR2 SASEGT. CDR3 amino acids: CAGATFPYTGELFF. The CDR3 nucleotides read TGTGCCGGCGCCACCTTCCCGTATACCGGGGAGCTGTTTTTT.

The chain's CDR3 is CASSLLFGTDTQYF. The CDR3, as DNA: TGTGCCAGCAGCTTATTATTCGGCACAGATACGCAGTATTTT. V gene TRBV11-2 combines with J gene TRBJ2-3; D call uncertain. The germline CDR1 and CDR2 sequences are SGHAT and FQNNGV. CDR3 length equals 14 residues. V was shortened by 2 bases and J by 1 base, with 7 bases between the two germline ends.